This T cell receptor (beta chain) came from a study of human T cells and chemical hapten exposure. This clonotype showed up just a few times. CDR1 and CDR2 (germline): DFQATT, SNEGSKA (reference sequence). CDR3 length equals 14 residues. The ends were cut back, 2 bases at V and 0 bases at J, with 9 bases in the middle. Time point: patch test 2, 6 weeks after DPC sensitization. Treatment indicated: therapeutic diphenylcyclopropenone sensitization with weekly scalp DPC. Sequencing started from total RNA isolated from unfractionated whole blood. TCRdb itself ran the RACE reads through MiXCR, one entry per CDR3 protein. The table records just over 350,000 distinct CDR3 sequences, 6% to 7% of them present only once.

The chain uses TRBV20-1 and TRBJ2-3; D not resolved. The TCR was taken from a woman aged 18 to 35 with alopecia areata. Some clones in this sample may be carry-over from other donors' samples. The sample in question was whole blood, obtained in connection with sensitization to the hapten diphenylcyclopropenone (DPC). The DNA of the CDR3 is TGCAGTGCTAGACCCAGAACTAGCACAGATACGCAGTATTTT. Translating it yields CSARPRTSTDTQYF.